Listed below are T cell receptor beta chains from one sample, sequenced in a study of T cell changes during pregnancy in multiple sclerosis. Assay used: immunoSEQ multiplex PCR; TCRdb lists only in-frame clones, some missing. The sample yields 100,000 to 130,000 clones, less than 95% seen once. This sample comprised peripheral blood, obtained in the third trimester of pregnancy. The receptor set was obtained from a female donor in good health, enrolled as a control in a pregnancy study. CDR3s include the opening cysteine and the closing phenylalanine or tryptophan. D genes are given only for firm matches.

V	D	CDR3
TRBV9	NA	CASSVRGGGPTGELFF
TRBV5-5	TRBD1	CASSITGTGYNSPLHF
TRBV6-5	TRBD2	CATKSGGGGPDTQYF
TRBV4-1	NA	CASRPYDSGANEQFF
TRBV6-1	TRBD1	CASREGTDTNYGYTF
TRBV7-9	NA	CASSSPRGGGGTTPYEQYF
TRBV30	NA	CAWSVGRVSSYSNQPQHF
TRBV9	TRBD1	CASSAGQGPLEQYF
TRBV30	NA	CAWSVNRASGNTIYF
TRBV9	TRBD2	CASSPREAGAYNEQFF
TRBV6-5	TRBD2	CASSYGGGTQETQYF
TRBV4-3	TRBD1	CASSQEFYGTGGLDEQYF
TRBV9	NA	CASSPPRARGDEQYF
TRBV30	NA	CAWMFGGTGSPLHF